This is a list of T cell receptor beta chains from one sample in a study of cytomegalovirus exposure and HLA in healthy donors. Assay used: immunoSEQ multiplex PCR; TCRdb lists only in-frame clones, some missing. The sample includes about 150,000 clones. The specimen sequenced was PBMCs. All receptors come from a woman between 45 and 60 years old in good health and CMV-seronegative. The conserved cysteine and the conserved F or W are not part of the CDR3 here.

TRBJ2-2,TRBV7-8,ASSLRDRGSGELF
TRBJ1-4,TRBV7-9,ASGPGQVPNEKLF
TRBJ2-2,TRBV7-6,ASSLVQATGELF
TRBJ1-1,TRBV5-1,ASSFGQSNTEAF
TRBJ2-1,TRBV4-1,ATTSGRASYNEQF
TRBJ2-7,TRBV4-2,ASSHDSGSRRNEQY
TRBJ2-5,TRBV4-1,ASSARLIQETQY
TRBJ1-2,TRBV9,ASSPQGHVNYGYT
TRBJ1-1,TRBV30,AWKDRGFSEAF
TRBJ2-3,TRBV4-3,ASSLTSGRAGDTQY
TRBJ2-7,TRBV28,ASSFGARTVAYEQY
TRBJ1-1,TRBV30,AWSVGAGTEAF
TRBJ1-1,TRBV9,ASSVAGRNTEAF
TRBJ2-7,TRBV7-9,ASSCGTGLRIPYEQY
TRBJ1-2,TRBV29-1,SVDSTGQTNYGYT
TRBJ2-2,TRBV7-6,ASSSRGTGELF
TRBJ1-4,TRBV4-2,ASSQTETGDEKLF
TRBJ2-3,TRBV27,ASTRDYSTDTQY
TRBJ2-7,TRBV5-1,ASSPQRGYEQY
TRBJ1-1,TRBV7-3,ASSLEGLPNTEAF
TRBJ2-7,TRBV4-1,ASSPFRDRSSYEQY
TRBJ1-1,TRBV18,ASSPSGQEMNTEAF